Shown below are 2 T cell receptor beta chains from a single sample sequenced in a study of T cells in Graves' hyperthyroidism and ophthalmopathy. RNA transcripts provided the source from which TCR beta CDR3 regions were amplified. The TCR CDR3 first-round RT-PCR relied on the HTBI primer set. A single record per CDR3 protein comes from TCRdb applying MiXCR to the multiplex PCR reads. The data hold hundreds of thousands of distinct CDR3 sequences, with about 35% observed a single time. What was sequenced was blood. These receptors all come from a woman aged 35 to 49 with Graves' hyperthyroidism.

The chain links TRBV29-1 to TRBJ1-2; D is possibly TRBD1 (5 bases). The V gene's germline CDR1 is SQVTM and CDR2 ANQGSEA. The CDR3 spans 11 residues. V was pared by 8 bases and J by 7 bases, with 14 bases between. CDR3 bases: TGCAGCTTAGAGGGGCAGGTTGGCTACACCTTC. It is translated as CSLEGQVGYTF.

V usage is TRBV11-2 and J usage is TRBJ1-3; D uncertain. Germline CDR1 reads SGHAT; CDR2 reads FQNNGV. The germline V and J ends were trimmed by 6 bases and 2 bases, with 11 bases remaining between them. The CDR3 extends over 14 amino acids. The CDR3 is CASRLVGAGNTIYF. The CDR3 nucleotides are TGTGCCAGCAGGCTTGTCGGGGCTGGAAACACCATATATTTT.